The 8 T cell receptor beta chains in this list originate from one sample, sequenced in a study of siplizumab effects on memory and regulatory T cells. Sequenced by immunoSEQ multiplex PCR; TCRdb stores in-frame clones only, minus some. The sample yields about 63,000 clones, approximately 82% seen once. Source material: memory CD4+ T cells sorted from blood. The receptors originated from a human donor in good health.

This CDR3 reads CASSQNPGLSYEQYF. Written as DNA, the CDR3 is TGTGCCAGCAGCCAAAACCCGGGACTATCCTACGAGCAGTACTTC. V and J are TRBV7-2 and TRBJ2-5; TRBD2 matches 7 bases. Near its end, the DNA agrees better with TRBJ2-7, so the J call may be wrong. The CDR3 length is 15 residues. Germline V gene sequence: CDR1 SGHTA, CDR2 FQGNSA.

This chain joins TRBV5-1 and TRBJ1-2; D is perhaps TRBD1 (5 bases). With 4 bases removed from V and 4 bases from J, the gap between germline ends came to 17 bases. From germline, CDR1 is SGHRS and CDR2 YFSETQ. CDR3 length: 15 residues. CDR3 DNA sequence: TGCGCCAGCAGCCCCGGGACTCCCGGCGGCTATGGCTACACCTTC. Amino acid sequence: CASSPGTPGGYGYTF.

The rearrangement uses TRBV6-6 and TRBJ1-2; weak D call: TRBD1 (5 bases). Germline V gene lookup returns CDR1 MNHNY and CDR2 SVGAGI (reference sequence). V gave up 7 bases and J gave up 6 bases, with 15 bases separating them. This CDR3 region has 13 residues. Here the CDR3 DNA reads TGTGCCAGCACCCACGGGGGTCAGCATGGCTACACCTTC. Its translation is CASTHGGQHGYTF.

V and J are TRBV9 and TRBJ2-6; D not certain. Germline V gene data show CDR1 as SGDLS and CDR2 as YYNGEE. V lost 1 base to trimming and J lost 0 bases, with 20 bases between them. This CDR3 has 20 amino acids. The CDR3 DNA follows: TGTGCCAGCAGCGTACTAATCTGGAGATCTCCTTACTCTGGGGCCAACGTCCTGACTTTC. This encodes CASSVLIWRSPYSGANVLTF.

The rearrangement joins TRBV5-1 to TRBJ1-2; no clear D gene. Per germline, CDR1 SGHRS and CDR2 YFSETQ. V was trimmed by 0 bases and J by 6 bases, leaving 9 bases between them. This CDR3 has 13 amino acids. CDR3 amino acids: CASSLGGSDGYTF. The DNA for the CDR3 is TGCGCCAGCAGCTTGGGAGGGTCGGATGGCTACACCTTC. The full variable domain, with the rest looked up from reference TRBV5-1 and TRBJ1-2, is KAGVTQTPRYLIKTRGQQVTLSCSPISGHRSVSWYQQTPGQGLQFLFEYFSETQRNKGNFPGRFSGRQFSNSRSEMNVSTLELGDSALYLCASSLGGSDGYTFGSGTRLTVV.

The chain joins TRBV5-6 to TRBJ2-1; D not certain. The length of the CDR3 is 15 residues. CDR1 is SGHDT, CDR2 YYEEEE, per germline. V gave up 3 bases and J gave up 4 bases, with 14 bases separating them. Here the CDR3 reads CASSSGGRLYNEQFF. As DNA, the CDR3 is TGTGCCAGCAGCTCCGGTGGCAGGTTATACAATGAGCAGTTCTTC. The variable domain in full, completed from reference TRBV5-6 and TRBJ2-1, reads DAGVTQSPTHLIKTRGQQVTLRCSPKSGHDTVSWYQQALGQGPQFIFQYYEEEERQRGNFPDRFSGHQFPNYSSELNVNALLLGDSALYLCASSSGGRLYNEQFFGPGTRLTVL.

The chain is built from TRBV5-1 and TRBJ1-2; 7 nucleotides agree with TRBD1. The CDR3 consists of 15 residues. Germline loops: CDR1 SGHRS, CDR2 YFSETQ. Trimming took 3 bases from V and 8 from J; bases not matched to a gene: 13. The CDR3 DNA sequence: TGCGCCAGCAGCTCGAACTTAGGGGGCGCATTAGGCTACACCTTC. Protein: CASSSNLGGALGYTF.

This clone was recorded only once. V usage is TRBV4-1 and J usage is TRBJ1-2; D is ambiguous. The CDR3 sequence is 14 residues long. Germline CDR1 reads MGHRA; CDR2 reads YSYEKL. V lost 4 bases and J 0 bases, leaving 9 bases between the germline ends. The CDR3 DNA sequence: TGCGCCAGCAGCCCTGACGGAGCTAACTATGGCTACACCTTC. This encodes CASSPDGANYGYTF.